This T cell receptor beta chain appears in the sequencing data of a study of human T cells and chemical hapten exposure. The time point: patch test 1, 2 weeks after DPC sensitization. Treatment noted: therapeutic diphenylcyclopropenone sensitization with weekly scalp DPC. Ahead of each patch test application, blood was drawn. The CDR3 is made up of 15 amino acids. Germline CDR1 reads SNHLY; CDR2 reads FYNNEI. V was pared by 10 bases and J by 6 bases, with 21 bases between. This clonotype showed up many times. TCRdb re-analysed the RACE reads in MiXCR, keeping a single row per CDR3 protein. The sample has about 340,000 distinct CDR3 sequences, around 7% seen once; the top ten hold 8.4%.

Sequenced here: whole blood, sampled in connection with sensitization to the hapten diphenylcyclopropenone (DPC). The receptor was derived from a woman younger than 30 with alopecia areata. Some clones in this sample may be carry-over from other donors' samples. The rearrangement joins TRBV2 to TRBJ2-2; D possibly corresponds to TRBD1 (7 bases). The CDR3 DNA reads TGTGCCACCAACCGGGACTCCCAGGGGGCCGGGGAGCTGTTTTTT. Amino acids: CATNRDSQGAGELFF.